This entry features one T cell receptor (beta chain) sequence. This specimen comes from a study of blood T cell dynamics during melanoma immunotherapy. Data came from immunoSEQ multiplex PCR; TCRdb stores just in-frame clones and leaves some out. This table holds more than 11,000 clones, around 86% found once. The time point is: pre-treatment baseline. The length of the CDR3 is 14 residues. Germline assignment: CDR1 LNHDA and CDR2 SQIVND (reference sequence). The J segment lost 4 bases and the V segment lost 3 bases, leaving 4 bases of the junction unmatched. Sequencing was performed on blood, taken from a patient treated with checkpoint blockade. The genes are TRBV19 and TRBJ2-5; 8 bases fit TRBD2. The receptor's source is a human donor with melanoma. The CDR3 coding sequence is TGTGCCAGTAGTATGGGACTAGATGGAGAGACCCAGTACTTC. Amino acids: CASSMGLDGETQYF.